The 18 T cell receptor beta chains presented below share a single source sample, sequenced in a study of blood T cell repertoires in COVID-19. Repertoires were generated with immunoSEQ multiplex PCR, while TCRdb's copy carries only in-frame clones and drops some. The table has tens of thousands of clones, about 85% seen once. Sequenced sample: peripheral blood. These receptors were obtained from a man aged 55 to 69 with active or convalescent COVID-19.

J is TRBJ2-3 and V is TRBV5-4, with 15 bases matching TRBD2. Germline V gene lookup returns CDR1 SGHNT and CDR2 YYREEE (reference sequence). V lost 3 bases to trimming and J lost 4 bases; unmatched junction nucleotides: 6. This CDR3 region has 17 residues. The DNA of the CDR3 is TGTGCCAGCAGCTGGGGTGGGACTAGCGGGGGGCCAGATACGCAGTATTTT. Translation: CASSWGGTSGGPDTQYF.

The V call is TRBV7-9, the J call TRBJ1-1; 9 bases align to TRBD1. V trimming: 4 bases; J trimming: 1 base; junction bases outside the gene matches: 7. The CDR3 has 16 amino acids. Germline V gives CDR1 SEHNR, CDR2 FQNEAQ (reference sequence). The CDR3 nucleotides read TGTGCCAGCAGCTCAGGACAGGGGCTCGCGAACACTGAAGCTTTCTTT. This sequence encodes CASSSGQGLANTEAFF. The entire variable domain, with the rest obtained from reference TRBV7-9 and TRBJ1-1, is as follows: DTGVSQNPRHKITKRGQNVTFRCDPISEHNRLYWYRQTLGQGPEFLTYFQNEAQLEKSRLLSDRFSAERPKGSFSTLEIQRTEQGDSAMYLCASSSGQGLANTEAFFGQGTRLTVV.

A few counts support this clone. The V call is TRBV24-1, the J call TRBJ2-1; 9 bases align to TRBD2. The CDR3 length is 15 residues. Trimming cost V 3 bases and J 4 bases; bases outside gene matches: 3. CDR1 and CDR2 (germline): KGHDR, SFDVKD. CDR3 amino acids: CATSDASGIYNEQFF. For the CDR3, the DNA is TGTGCCACCAGTGATGCTAGCGGGATTTACAATGAGCAGTTCTTC.

J is TRBJ2-1 and V is TRBV4-1, with 8 positions matching TRBD2. V trimming: 0 bases; J trimming: 9 bases; junction bases outside the gene matches: 7. This CDR3 comprises 15 residues. Germline values: CDR1 MGHRA, CDR2 YSYEKL. The CDR3, as DNA: TGCGCCAGCAGCCAAGAGGAGCGGGAGCGAGGTGAGCAGTTCTTC. It specifies CASSQEERERGEQFF.

This clone was picked up one time. The chain employs TRBV2 and TRBJ2-5, with D possibly matching TRBD2 (6 bases). Trimming left V 0 bases short and J 4 bases short, with 18 bases between. There are 17 residues in the CDR3. Germline CDR1 SNHLY, CDR2 FYNNEI. CDR3 bases: TGTGCCAGCAGTGAAGCATGGAGGGGAGCCTCAACAGAGACCCAGTACTTC. Protein sequence: CASSEAWRGASTETQYF.

The chain joins TRBV5-4 to TRBJ2-3; perhaps TRBD2 as D (7 bases). Trimming removed 6 bases at V and 2 bases at J, with 19 bases between. The CDR3 is 16 residues long. Germline V CDR1 and CDR2: SGHNT, YYREEE (reference sequence). The CDR3 DNA is TGTGCCAGCAAAAAAGGGGGGCGGGGGAACACAGATACGCAGTATTTT. This encodes CASKKGGRGNTDTQYF.

This clone was recorded once. The rearrangement uses TRBV5-1 and TRBJ2-3; 12 bases agree with TRBD2. Unmatched junction bases numbered 13, after V lost 4 bases and J lost 1 base. Germline CDR1 reads SGHRS; CDR2 reads YFSETQ. This CDR3 has 19 amino acids. This CDR3 is CASSARPILAGGGTDTQYF. CDR3 sequence (DNA): TGCGCCAGCAGCGCCCGCCCCATCCTAGCGGGAGGGGGCACAGATACGCAGTATTTT.

The rearrangement uses TRBV12-3 or TRBV12-4 and TRBJ2-2; tentative D call: TRBD1 (6 bases). The germline V and J ends were trimmed by 10 bases and 7 bases, with 16 bases remaining between them. This CDR3 has 13 amino acids. Written as DNA, the CDR3 is TGTGCCACCCACTTAAACAGGGACGGGGAGCTGTTTTTT. It codes for CATHLNRDGELFF.

The rearrangement uses TRBV7-2 and TRBJ1-2; perhaps TRBD1 as D (5 bases). This CDR3 contains 14 residues. The V gene lost 2 bases and the J gene lost 5 bases, with 12 bases spanning the gap. CDR1 is SGHTA, CDR2 FQGNSA, per germline. CDR3 in amino acids: CASSLMQGRYGYTF. CDR3 nucleotide sequence: TGTGCCAGCAGCTTAATGCAGGGAAGGTATGGCTACACCTTC.

This clone occurred once. The chain couples TRBV27 to TRBJ1-6; D is undetermined. Germline V gene sequence: CDR1 MNHEY, CDR2 SMNVEV (reference sequence). V lost 2 bases and J 8 bases, leaving 16 bases between the germline ends. The CDR3 is 16 residues long. CDR3 sequence reads: CASSLNGGRWDSPLHF. CDR3 coding DNA: TGTGCCAGCAGTTTAAATGGAGGCCGATGGGATTCACCCCTCCACTTT.

The J gene is TRBJ1-1, the V gene TRBV7-2; 9 bases are a match to TRBD1. Germline trimming cut 5 bases from V and 2 bases from J; bases unmatched to any gene: 3. This CDR3 is built from 14 residues. Germline V gene sequence: CDR1 SGHTA, CDR2 FQGNSA. CDR3 nucleotides: TGTGCCAGCAGCAGAACAGGGGGCAACACTGAAGCTTTCTTT. It encodes CASSRTGGNTEAFF. The whole variable domain, remainder taken from reference TRBV7-2 and TRBJ1-1, is GAGVSQSPSNKVTEKGKDVELRCDPISGHTALYWYRQSLGQGLEFLIYFQGNSAPDKSGLPSDRFSAERTGGSVSTLTIQRTQQEDSAVYLCASSRTGGNTEAFFGQGTRLTVV.

This chain links TRBV13 with TRBJ2-3, with D maybe TRBD1 (6 bases). Per the germline V gene, CDR1 is PRHDT and CDR2 is FYEKMQ (reference sequence). CDR3 size: 15 residues. V was trimmed by 0 bases and J by 6 bases, leaving 13 bases between them. Here the CDR3 reads CASSLGRGDRDTQYF. The CDR3 nucleotides are TGTGCCAGCAGCTTAGGCAGGGGAGATCGGGATACGCAGTATTTT.

This chain links TRBV5-1 with TRBJ2-1; 7 bases map to TRBD2. The V gene's germline CDR1 is SGHRS and CDR2 YFSETQ. The V and J ends lost 0 bases and 12 bases, in that order; junction bases with no gene match: 3. The CDR3 extends over 12 amino acids. In DNA, the CDR3 is TGCGCCAGCAGCTTGGATCTAGCGGCGCAGTTCTTC. Residues: CASSLDLAAQFF.

The chain links TRBV6-1 to TRBJ1-2; D remains ambiguous. The ends were cut back, 5 bases at V and 3 bases at J, with 10 bases in the middle. The CDR3 extends over 13 amino acids. Germline V gene data show CDR1 as MNHNS and CDR2 as SASEGT. The CDR3 DNA sequence: TGTGCCAGCAGTTTGGAGACTGACTATGGCTACACCTTC. Translated: CASSLETDYGYTF.

This sequence joins TRBV25-1 and TRBJ1-2; 9 bases line up with TRBD1. With V trimmed by 7 bases and J by 6 bases, 3 bases remained unmatched. Germline lookup yields CDR1 MGHDK and CDR2 SYGVNS. This CDR3 contains 12 residues. CDR3 nucleotides: TGTGCCAGCAAGGGACAGGGCGATGGCTACACCTTC. Its translation: CASKGQGDGYTF.

The V gene is TRBV6-1, the J gene TRBJ2-5; unclear D gene. Germline V CDR1 and CDR2: MNHNS, SASEGT. V was shortened by 5 bases and J by 4 bases, with 5 bases between the two germline ends. The CDR3 consists of 11 residues. In DNA, the CDR3 is TGTGCCAGCAGTTCCCTAGAGACCCAGTACTTC. This codes for CASSSLETQYF.

The chain uses TRBV10-3 and TRBJ1-1; 7 bases line up with TRBD1. Per the germline V gene, CDR1 is ENHRY and CDR2 is SYGVKD. The CDR3 covers 14 residues. V shed 6 bases, J shed 0 bases, and the junction held 4 bases outside the gene matches. CDR3 DNA: TGTGCCATCAGGTTGGACAGGTTGAACACTGAAGCTTTCTTT. Its translation is CAIRLDRLNTEAFF.

The rearrangement links TRBV27 to TRBJ1-4; D may be TRBD1 (5 bases). Germline loops: CDR1 MNHEY, CDR2 SMNVEV (reference sequence). The V end lost 7 bases, the J end lost 7 bases, and 10 bases lay between the germline ends. This CDR3 is 12 amino acids long. The CDR3 is CASKRGGEKLFF. CDR3 bases: TGTGCCAGCAAAAGGGGCGGTGAAAAACTGTTTTTT. Looking up the rest from reference TRBV27 and TRBJ1-4 gives the full variable domain: EAQVTQNPRYLITVTGKKLTVTCSQNMNHEYMSWYRQDPGLGLRQIYYSMNVEVTDKGDVPEGYKVSRKEKRNFPLILESPSPNQTSLYFCASKRGGEKLFFGSGTQLSVL.